This record looks at one TCR beta chain sequence and its context. The lymph nodes were axillary draining lymph nodes from breast cancer patients. Each CDR3 protein gets one entry after TCRdb re-called the multiplex PCR reads with MiXCR. In the table there are 120,000 to 150,000 distinct CDR3 sequences, 30% to 35% of which are singletons. This sample was included in a study of breast tumors, draining lymph nodes, adjacent tissues. The sequence was obtained from a female donor with breast cancer. Some clones in this sample may be carry-over from other donors' samples. Sequencing was performed on axillary lymph node tissue.

The CDR3 sequence is CAISDSYNSPLHF. The CDR3 DNA sequence: TGTGCCATATCGGACAGTTACAATTCACCCCTCCACTTT. This chain uses TRBV10-3 with TRBJ1-6, with D possibly being TRBD1 (6 bases). The CDR3 extends over 13 amino acids. V was trimmed by 9 bases and J by 7 bases, leaving 13 bases between them. Germline CDR1 is ENHRY and CDR2 is SYGVKD.